What follows describes a single TCR beta chain. The researchers obtained blood RNA from unsorted whole blood and also extracted germline DNA. Researchers generated TCR beta cDNA from approximately 450 ng of total RNA, relying on a constant-region primer. Three nested multiplex PCR rounds of slightly modified ARM-PCR generated TCR beta libraries. TRBV1-TRBV30 forward primers paired with a C-beta reverse primer drove the first two PCR rounds, roughly 10 cycles each. Using its own MiXCR run on the multiplex PCR reads, TCRdb lists one record per CDR3 protein. The sample has 300,000 to 350,000 distinct CDR3 sequences; 50% to 60% are singletons. Germline values: CDR1 SGHRS, CDR2 YFSETQ. CDR3 size: 17 residues. Trimming cost V 4 bases and J 8 bases; bases outside gene matches: 18. The sample is drawn from a study of tumor-infiltrating lymphocytes in primary liver carcinoma.

This clonotype was sampled from a woman aged 25 to 39 with primary liver carcinoma and hepatitis B virus infection. The chain uses TRBV5-1 and TRBJ2-1; 7 bases agree with TRBD1. Material: peripheral blood. CDR3 coding DNA: TGCGCCAGCAGCCCAACTCCAACAGGGGCATATGGACATGAGCAGTTCTTC. The encoded protein is CASSPTPTGAYGHEQFF.